The rows below give T cell receptor beta chains drawn from one sample of a study of shared clonotypes between healthy human individuals. Profiled with immunoSEQ multiplex PCR; TCRdb holds only in-frame clones, not every one. The table has about 990,000 clones, around 78% seen once; the top ten hold more than 0.55%. Sequenced sample: memory CD4+ T cells from PBMCs. Every receptor here comes from a young man in good health. Some clones in this sample may be carry-over from other donors' samples. Each CDR3 is given with its conserved first and last residue. The order of the fields is CDR3 protein, J gene, D gene, V gene. D genes are given only for firm matches.

CDR3 protein: CASSLGTYGYTF; J gene: TRBJ1-2; D gene: NA; V gene: TRBV28
CDR3 protein: CASSLGTGTGNGYTF; J gene: TRBJ1-2; D gene: NA; V gene: TRBV7-8
CDR3 protein: CASSSAGAGTEAFF; J gene: TRBJ1-1; D gene: NA; V gene: TRBV27
CDR3 protein: CASSAPPIRGNTEAFF; J gene: TRBJ1-1; D gene: NA; V gene: TRBV27
CDR3 protein: CASSEPGTGSVDYTF; J gene: TRBJ1-2; D gene: TRBD1; V gene: TRBV6-1
CDR3 protein: CASSLQGEDEQFF; J gene: TRBJ2-1; D gene: TRBD1; V gene: TRBV5-1
CDR3 protein: CASTYGTSEETQYF; J gene: TRBJ2-5; D gene: TRBD2; V gene: TRBV5-4
CDR3 protein: CASSPMRGNEQFF; J gene: TRBJ2-1; D gene: NA; V gene: TRBV11-1
CDR3 protein: CASSIDLRTTNEKLFF; J gene: TRBJ1-4; D gene: NA; V gene: TRBV19
CDR3 protein: CGRGGRYPGANVLTF; J gene: TRBJ2-6; D gene: TRBD2; V gene: TRBV2
CDR3 protein: CASSPDREPYEKLFF; J gene: TRBJ1-4; D gene: TRBD1; V gene: TRBV2
CDR3 protein: CASTGTGEDYGYTF; J gene: TRBJ1-2; D gene: TRBD1; V gene: TRBV28
CDR3 protein: CASSPLGERGETQYF; J gene: TRBJ2-5; D gene: NA; V gene: TRBV5-1
CDR3 protein: CASTDREETQYF; J gene: TRBJ2-5; D gene: TRBD1; V gene: TRBV6-5
CDR3 protein: CAWSSGGGQPQHF; J gene: TRBJ1-5; D gene: NA; V gene: TRBV30
CDR3 protein: CASSLGVRGYTEAFF; J gene: TRBJ1-1; D gene: NA; V gene: TRBV5-6
CDR3 protein: CASSLVFGGYQPQHF; J gene: TRBJ1-5; D gene: NA; V gene: TRBV28
CDR3 protein: CASSYSRGFEAFF; J gene: TRBJ1-1; D gene: NA; V gene: TRBV6-5
CDR3 protein: CASLGREGNTEAFF; J gene: TRBJ1-1; D gene: NA; V gene: TRBV28
CDR3 protein: CASSLTLYNEQFF; J gene: TRBJ2-1; D gene: NA; V gene: TRBV5-1
CDR3 protein: CASSTRTILF; J gene: TRBJ1-4; D gene: NA; V gene: TRBV2
CDR3 protein: CASSEGGSLYEQYF; J gene: TRBJ2-7; D gene: TRBD2; V gene: TRBV6-1
CDR3 protein: CSVFPNTEAFF; J gene: TRBJ1-1; D gene: NA; V gene: TRBV20-1
CDR3 protein: CASSASSPGANVLTF; J gene: TRBJ2-6; D gene: NA; V gene: TRBV2
CDR3 protein: CASREAGANVLTF; J gene: TRBJ2-6; D gene: NA; V gene: TRBV27
CDR3 protein: CASSIFPDGELFF; J gene: TRBJ2-2; D gene: NA; V gene: TRBV7-2
CDR3 protein: CASSYGTSNTDTQYF; J gene: TRBJ2-3; D gene: TRBD2; V gene: TRBV6-6
CDR3 protein: CASREGTSAILPYEQYF; J gene: TRBJ2-7; D gene: TRBD2; V gene: TRBV27
CDR3 protein: CASSITDTETQYF; J gene: TRBJ2-5; D gene: NA; V gene: TRBV7-9
CDR3 protein: CACAGRESEQYF; J gene: TRBJ2-7; D gene: TRBD2; V gene: TRBV7-9
CDR3 protein: CAWSVRRGLYSNQPQHF; J gene: TRBJ1-5; D gene: NA; V gene: TRBV30
CDR3 protein: CASSSPLGGTSGVGSYNEQFF; J gene: TRBJ2-1; D gene: TRBD2; V gene: TRBV5-1
CDR3 protein: CASIPLGGGTETQYF; J gene: TRBJ2-5; D gene: TRBD2; V gene: TRBV27
CDR3 protein: CASSSMTSGELFF; J gene: TRBJ2-2; D gene: NA; V gene: TRBV5-1
CDR3 protein: CASGTGTNTEAFF; J gene: TRBJ1-1; D gene: TRBD1; V gene: TRBV9
CDR3 protein: CASSIDLRNTEAFF; J gene: TRBJ1-1; D gene: NA; V gene: TRBV6-1
CDR3 protein: CASSIGRYNEQFF; J gene: TRBJ2-1; D gene: NA; V gene: TRBV19
CDR3 protein: CASSLFAQTQETQYF; J gene: TRBJ2-5; D gene: NA; V gene: TRBV5-1
CDR3 protein: CASRGRTSGSSYEQYF; J gene: TRBJ2-7; D gene: TRBD2; V gene: TRBV2
CDR3 protein: CASSREGLGTDTQYF; J gene: TRBJ2-3; D gene: NA; V gene: TRBV5-1
CDR3 protein: CASSLKGAYGYTF; J gene: TRBJ1-2; D gene: TRBD1; V gene: TRBV28
CDR3 protein: CASGDPRGQGEVPDTQYF; J gene: TRBJ2-3; D gene: TRBD1; V gene: TRBV12-5
CDR3 protein: CASSYDLGASGYTF; J gene: TRBJ1-2; D gene: NA; V gene: TRBV6-6
CDR3 protein: CATSRDVAGTAYEQYF; J gene: TRBJ2-7; D gene: NA; V gene: TRBV15
CDR3 protein: CASSSPGGESTDTQYF; J gene: TRBJ2-3; D gene: TRBD2; V gene: TRBV7-9
CDR3 protein: CASSIGYDRRNQPQHF; J gene: TRBJ1-5; D gene: NA; V gene: TRBV19
CDR3 protein: CASSRGGGSTDTQYF; J gene: TRBJ2-3; D gene: TRBD2; V gene: TRBV7-3
CDR3 protein: CASRPLERETQYF; J gene: TRBJ2-5; D gene: NA; V gene: TRBV2
CDR3 protein: CASSLAASTSGTNEQFF; J gene: TRBJ2-1; D gene: TRBD2; V gene: TRBV5-1